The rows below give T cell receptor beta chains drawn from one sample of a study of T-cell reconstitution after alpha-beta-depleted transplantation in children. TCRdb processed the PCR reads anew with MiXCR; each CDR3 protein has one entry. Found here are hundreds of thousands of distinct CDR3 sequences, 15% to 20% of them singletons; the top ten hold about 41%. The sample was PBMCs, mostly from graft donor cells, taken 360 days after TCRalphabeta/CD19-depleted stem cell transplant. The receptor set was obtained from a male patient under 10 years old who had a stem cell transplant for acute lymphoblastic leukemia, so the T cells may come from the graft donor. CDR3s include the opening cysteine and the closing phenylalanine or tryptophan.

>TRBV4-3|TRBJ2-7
CASSHVLTSVYEQYF
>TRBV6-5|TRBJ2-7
CASSYRISPQGFFYEQYF
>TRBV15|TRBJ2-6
CATRVLGANVLTF
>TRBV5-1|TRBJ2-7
CASSAGTGSPEYEQYF
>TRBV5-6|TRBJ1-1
CASSLRGLGTEAFF
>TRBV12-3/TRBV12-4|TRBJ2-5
CASSYRDQETQYF
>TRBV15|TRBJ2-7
CATSRDLGRLTGEQYF
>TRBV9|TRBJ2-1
CASSSLECCEQFF
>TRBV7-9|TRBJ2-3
CASSLGLGTPPPQYF
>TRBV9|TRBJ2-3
CASSVGWSTDTQYF
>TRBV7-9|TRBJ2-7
CASSFPGQLRYEQYF
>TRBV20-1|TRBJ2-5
CSASSSGETQYF
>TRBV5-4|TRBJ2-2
CASSLVGSDSPGELFF
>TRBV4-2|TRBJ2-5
CASSQTTGRETQYF
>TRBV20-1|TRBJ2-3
CSAPRPTFTDTQYF
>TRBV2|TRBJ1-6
CASSDSRNSPLHF
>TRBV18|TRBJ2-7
CASSPPAGEQYF
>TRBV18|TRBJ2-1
CASSPPETSGYNEQFF
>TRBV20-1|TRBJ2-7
CSASRADYSYEQYF
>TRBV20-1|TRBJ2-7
CSARDPGQGRIYEQYF
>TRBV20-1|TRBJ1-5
CSARLGTRQPQHF
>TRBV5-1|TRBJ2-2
CASSNGHANTGELFF
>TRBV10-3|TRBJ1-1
CAISPRGQGNTEAFF
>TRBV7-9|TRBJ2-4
CASSGGRGGQNIQYF
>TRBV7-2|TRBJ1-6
CASSLAGGMNSPLHF
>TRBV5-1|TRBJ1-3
CASSTNSDGNTIYF
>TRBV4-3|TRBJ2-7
CASSQARGPFYEQYF
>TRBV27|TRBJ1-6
CASSWSRQVPGDSPLHF
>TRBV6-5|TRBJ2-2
CASSWTTPGELFF